Following are 29 T cell receptor beta chains from one sample sequenced in a study of control samples from healthy donors and cancer patients. Method: immunoSEQ multiplex PCR; TCRdb's copy keeps in-frame clones and lacks some. Among 84,000 or so clones, 90% to 95% were seen once, and the ten largest hold roughly 18%. Sequenced sample: blood. Receptors were obtained from a man over 45 in good health.

In regard to this clone: Other DNA sequences in this specimen translate into the identical CDR3. The rearrangement uses TRBV5-8 and TRBJ2-2; no definite D call. Trimming cost V 0 bases and J 4 bases, with 10 bases left between them. This CDR3 has 15 amino acids. Germline CDR1 reads SGHTS; CDR2 reads YDEGEE. Here the CDR3 DNA reads TGTGCCAGCAGCTTGGGCAGGATATTCACCGGGGAGCTGTTTTTT. Translation: CASSLGRIFTGELFF.

CDR3 amino acids: CASTFWGGTDNSPLHF. The CDR3 nucleotides are TGTGCCAGCACCTTTTGGGGGGGGACGGATAATTCACCCCTCCACTTT. The gene calls are TRBV5-5 and TRBJ1-6; D perhaps matches TRBD1 (5 bases). Germline CDR1 and CDR2: SGHKS and YYEKEE (reference sequence). The CDR3 spans 16 residues. V lost 6 bases to trimming and J lost 5 bases, with 18 bases between them. Complete variable domain (other parts from reference TRBV5-5 and TRBJ1-6): DAGVTQSPTHLIKTRGQQVTLRCSPISGHKSVSWYQQVLGQGPQFIFQYYEKEERGRGNFPDRFSARQFPNYSSELNVNALLLGDSALYLCASTFWGGTDNSPLHFGNGTRLTVT.

The chain has TRBV24-1 and TRBJ2-1; D remains unclear. Germline V CDR1 and CDR2: KGHDR, SFDVKD. The CDR3 is 16 amino acids. V was pared by 6 bases and J by 0 bases, with 14 bases between. The CDR3 DNA sequence: TGTGCCACCAGTCCCCCGACATCCATCTCCTACAATGAGCAGTTCTTC. Translating it yields CATSPPTSISYNEQFF.

The J gene is TRBJ1-1, the V gene TRBV18; D is undetermined. CDR1 is KGHSH and CDR2 is LQKENI in the germline V gene. This CDR3 has 13 amino acids. V lost 1 base to trimming and J lost 3 bases, with 6 bases between them. CDR3 sequence: CASSPRGDTEAFF. In DNA, the CDR3 is TGTGCCAGCTCACCACGGGGAGACACTGAAGCTTTCTTT.

V gene TRBV5-4 combines with J gene TRBJ1-2; 7 nucleotides align to TRBD1. This CDR3 has 15 residues. Trimming cost V 4 bases and J 8 bases; bases outside gene matches: 14. The germline CDR1 and CDR2 sequences are SGHNT and YYREEE (reference sequence). The CDR3 here is CASSPTPASGGGYTF. The CDR3 region has the DNA TGTGCCAGCAGCCCGACTCCAGCTTCAGGGGGAGGCTACACCTTC.

This chain uses TRBV19 with TRBJ1-1; 7 positions match TRBD1. The trim removed 6 bases at V and 6 bases at J, leaving 10 bases unmatched. This CDR3 is 14 amino acids long. Per the germline V gene, CDR1 is LNHDA and CDR2 is SQIVND (reference sequence). In DNA form, the CDR3 reads TGTGCCAGTAGCAAGGACAGGTGGAATCCTGAAGCTTTCTTT. Amino acids: CASSKDRWNPEAFF.

This sequence joins TRBV6-2 or TRBV6-3 and TRBJ1-1; D unclear. V lost 5 bases and J 4 bases, leaving 8 bases between the germline ends. Germline V CDR1 and CDR2: MNHEY, SVGEGT. The CDR3 loop spans 12 amino acids. CDR3 nucleotide sequence: TGTGCCAGCAGTAGCATCGGCACTGAAGCTTTCTTT. Translating it yields CASSSIGTEAFF.

The chain employs TRBV2 and TRBJ2-1; weak D call: TRBD2 (6 bases). V gave up 11 bases and J gave up 6 bases, with 14 bases separating them. The CDR3 loop spans 12 amino acids. CDR1 and CDR2 (germline): SNHLY, FYNNEI. The CDR3 is CAGGWGINEQFF. The CDR3 region has the DNA TGTGCCGGAGGGTGGGGGATCAATGAGCAGTTCTTC.

The chain uses TRBV27 and TRBJ1-4; no definite D call. With 3 bases removed from V and 5 bases from J, the gap between germline ends came to 10 bases. The CDR3 is 14 residues long. Germline V gene sequence: CDR1 MNHEY, CDR2 SMNVEV (reference sequence). This CDR3 reads CASSFSVLNEKLFF. The CDR3 bases are TGTGCCAGCAGTTTCTCCGTCTTAAATGAAAAACTGTTTTTT.

This chain links TRBV6-2 or TRBV6-3 with TRBJ1-5, with TRBD1 identical over 9 bases. The trim removed 6 bases at V and 6 bases at J, leaving 12 bases unmatched. Germline loops: CDR1 MNHEY, CDR2 SVGEGT. The CDR3 sequence is 16 residues long. The CDR3 DNA sequence: TGTGCCAGCAGCCGACCGGGACAGGGACCTTCTCAGCCCCAGCATTTT. Amino acid sequence: CASSRPGQGPSQPQHF.

The chain joins TRBV29-1 to TRBJ2-2; D is tentatively TRBD1 or TRBD2 (5 bases each). The CDR3 extends over 13 amino acids. Germline-derived CDR1 and CDR2 are SQVTM and ANQGSEA. Trimming shortened V by 6 bases and J by 7 bases, and 15 bases separated the two germline ends. The DNA for the CDR3 is TGCAGCGTCGGGACCTCTAGGGGCGGGGAGCTGTTTTTT. Translated, it gives CSVGTSRGGELFF.

The chain uses TRBV7-9 and TRBJ1-4; D might be TRBD1 (6 bases). The CDR3 covers 14 residues. Trimming pared 7 bases from V and 5 bases from J, leaving 14 bases between. Per the germline V gene, CDR1 is SEHNR and CDR2 is FQNEAQ (reference sequence). CDR3 bases: TGTGCCAGCATTAAAGGGGGAGAAAATGAAAAACTGTTTTTT. This codes for CASIKGGENEKLFF. The full variable domain, its missing parts supplied by reference TRBV7-9 and TRBJ1-4, is DTGVSQNPRHKITKRGQNVTFRCDPISEHNRLYWYRQTLGQGPEFLTYFQNEAQLEKSRLLSDRFSAERPKGSFSTLEIQRTEQGDSAMYLCASIKGGENEKLFFGSGTQLSVL.

The chain is built from TRBV6-5 and TRBJ1-2; D not certain. The CDR3 runs to 13 residues. Looked up from germline, CDR1 is MNHEY and CDR2 is SVGAGI. Between the trimmed V and J ends, which lost 6 bases and 3 bases, there was a span of 11 bases. The DNA for the CDR3 is TGTGCCAGCAGCAGAGACCGGCACTATGGCTACACCTTC. As protein: CASSRDRHYGYTF.

This chain connects TRBV6-2 or TRBV6-3 to TRBJ1-5, with 7 bases identical to TRBD1. Unmatched junction bases numbered 11, after V lost 5 bases and J lost 4 bases. Germline V gene data show CDR1 as MNHEY and CDR2 as SVGEGT. This CDR3 comprises 16 residues. CDR3 coding DNA: TGTGCCAGCAGTCCATCCTGGACAGGTAGAAATCAGCCCCAGCATTTT. Its translation: CASSPSWTGRNQPQHF.

The rearrangement links TRBV3-1 (or the pseudogene TRBV3-2) to TRBJ2-1; no clear D. The CDR3 sequence is 17 residues long. V was pared by 0 bases and J by 5 bases, with 17 bases between. From germline, CDR1 is LGHDT and CDR2 YNNKEL (reference sequence). The CDR3 here is CASSQDVTSRIDNEQFF. The CDR3 coding sequence is TGTGCCAGCAGCCAAGATGTCACGTCCAGAATCGACAATGAGCAGTTCTTC.

The chain uses TRBV6-5 and TRBJ1-1; no firm D call. Germline V gene data show CDR1 as MNHEY and CDR2 as SVGAGI. V lost 8 bases to trimming and J lost 0 bases, with 16 bases between them. This CDR3 has 15 amino acids. CDR3 in DNA: TGTGCCAGCCTTCCGGCGGGCGTCATGAACACTGAAGCTTTCTTT. Its translation is CASLPAGVMNTEAFF.

This rearrangement joins TRBV6-6 to TRBJ2-5; no clear D gene. The V end lost 5 bases, the J end lost 2 bases, and 12 bases lay between the germline ends. The germline gives CDR1 MNHNY, CDR2 SVGAGI (reference sequence). This CDR3 region has 14 residues. The CDR3 protein is CASSLRHVQETQYF. The CDR3 region has the DNA TGTGCCAGCAGTCTTCGACACGTTCAAGAGACCCAGTACTTC.

The genes are TRBV7-9 and TRBJ2-7; 7 nucleotides align to TRBD1. The V segment lost 6 bases and the J segment 4 bases; nucleotides outside the gene matches: 12. This CDR3 has 15 amino acids. The germline gives CDR1 SEHNR, CDR2 FQNEAQ (reference sequence). The CDR3 is CASRYTGTVTYEQYF. The CDR3, as DNA: TGTGCCAGCAGATACACCGGGACAGTTACTTACGAGCAGTACTTC.

This sequence joins TRBV6-5 and TRBJ1-4, with D hard to call. The CDR3 contains 14 residues. Germline V lookup: CDR1 MNHEY, CDR2 SVGAGI. V was shortened by 5 bases and J by 0 bases, with 7 bases between the two germline ends. The CDR3 here is CASSNVATNEKLFF. Here the CDR3 DNA reads TGTGCCAGCAGTAATGTTGCAACTAATGAAAAACTGTTTTTT.

As regards this clone: The sample carries other DNA sequences with the same CDR3. V gene TRBV7-9 combines with J gene TRBJ1-1, with D unresolved. Germline V lookup: CDR1 SEHNR, CDR2 FQNEAQ (reference sequence). V lost 1 base, J lost 1 base, and 4 bases lay in between. The CDR3 spans 13 residues. As DNA, the CDR3 is TGTGCCAGCAGCTTAGATCAGAACACTGAAGCTTTCTTT. Translating it yields CASSLDQNTEAFF.

The chain uses TRBV7-9 and TRBJ2-7; D remains unclear. Germline V CDR1 and CDR2: SEHNR, FQNEAQ (reference sequence). The CDR3 is 11 residues long. V was cut by 5 bases and J by 3 bases, with 5 bases left in between. The CDR3 sequence: CASSPSYEQYF. The CDR3 DNA is TGTGCCAGCAGCCCGAGCTACGAGCAGTACTTC.

V is TRBV29-1 and J is TRBJ1-1; 11 bases fit TRBD1. This CDR3 has 13 amino acids. Trimming cost V 7 bases and J 11 bases; bases outside gene matches: 12. Germline V CDR1 and CDR2: SQVTM, ANQGSEA. CDR3: CSARTGGSARAFF. The CDR3 coding sequence is TGCAGCGCCCGGACAGGGGGCTCGGCTAGGGCTTTCTTT.

This clone showed up many times. The V call is TRBV6-6, the J call TRBJ2-7; D perhaps matches TRBD2 (6 bases). The CDR3 is made up of 10 amino acids. The germline V gene encodes CDR1 MNHNY and CDR2 SVGAGI (reference sequence). Trimming removed 9 bases at V and 9 bases at J, with 12 bases between. CDR3 DNA sequence: TGTGCCAGTAAGGCCGGGAGGCAGTACTTC. This sequence encodes CASKAGRQYF.

This sequence joins TRBV2 and TRBJ1-4, with a possible D match to TRBD1 (5 bases). Germline V gives CDR1 SNHLY, CDR2 FYNNEI. The V gene lost 7 bases and the J gene lost 8 bases, with 17 bases spanning the gap. This CDR3 contains 14 residues. CDR3 in amino acids: CASTANGQREKLFF. The DNA of the CDR3 is TGTGCCAGCACCGCGAACGGACAACGGGAAAAACTGTTTTTT.

The chain carries TRBV6-5 and TRBJ1-2; 10 bases agree with TRBD1. Germline lookup yields CDR1 MNHEY and CDR2 SVGAGI. V was pared by 0 bases and J by 5 bases, with 6 bases of the junction left unmatched. This CDR3 region has 16 residues. CDR3 coding DNA: TGTGCCAGCAGTTACTCGACGTTGGGACAGGGGTATGGCTACACCTTC. Protein product: CASSYSTLGQGYGYTF.

This clone was seen just once. The genes are TRBV6-1 and TRBJ1-1; the D gene is possibly TRBD1 (5 bases). This CDR3 is 15 amino acids long. Germline V gene sequence: CDR1 MNHNS, CDR2 SASEGT. V was cut by 2 bases and J by 0 bases, with 10 bases left in between. The CDR3 DNA is TGTGCCAGCAGTGAACCTGGGACGCTGAACACTGAAGCTTTCTTT. Encoded protein: CASSEPGTLNTEAFF.

The chain combines TRBV10-3 with TRBJ1-2; D uncertain. The V gene lost 11 bases and the J gene lost 11 bases, with 18 bases spanning the gap. This CDR3 region has 11 residues. The germline V gene has CDR1 ENHRY and CDR2 SYGVKD. CDR3 sequence: CAARERIGYTF. CDR3 coding DNA: TGTGCCGCGAGGGAAAGGATCGGATACACCTTC.

The chain couples TRBV6-2 or TRBV6-3 to TRBJ1-5, with 9 bases identical to TRBD1. Germline CDR1 is MNHEY and CDR2 is SVGEGT. CDR3 length equals 16 residues. The V gene end was trimmed by 1 base and the J gene end by 3 bases; junction bases not matched to a gene: 4. CDR3 in amino acids: CASSYWGQGINQPQHF. The CDR3 DNA is TGTGCCAGCAGTTACTGGGGACAGGGCATCAATCAGCCCCAGCATTTT.

In its sample, this clone was seen once. This chain links TRBV12-5 with TRBJ2-3; TRBD2 agrees at 10 bases. Germline-derived CDR1 and CDR2 are LGHNT and FRNRAP. This CDR3 has 13 amino acids. Trimming cost V 7 bases and J 9 bases; bases outside gene matches: 7. The CDR3 nucleotides read TGTGCTAGTGAGGCTAGCGGGGGTCGAACGCAGTATTTT. Translation gives CASEASGGRTQYF.